The clone carrying this T cell receptor (beta chain) came up a few times. TCRdb reprocessed the 5' RACE reads with MiXCR, giving one entry per CDR3 protein. The table shows 750,000 to 950,000 distinct CDR3 sequences, with roughly an eighth occurring only once. V was trimmed by 6 bases and J by 16 bases, leaving 13 bases between them. In germline, CDR1 is MNHEY, CDR2 SVGAGI. CDR3 length: 11 amino acids. The data were taken from a study of identical twins. The data also belong to a second study, concerning yellow fever vaccine responses in identical twins.

The TCR originated in a woman younger than 35 in good health. The chain joins TRBV6-5 to TRBJ1-6; D is perhaps TRBD1 (5 bases). Sequenced material: PBMCs. CDR3 in DNA: TGTGCCAGCAGCGCCGGGACCAGGCTCCACTTT. Protein: CASSAGTRLHF.